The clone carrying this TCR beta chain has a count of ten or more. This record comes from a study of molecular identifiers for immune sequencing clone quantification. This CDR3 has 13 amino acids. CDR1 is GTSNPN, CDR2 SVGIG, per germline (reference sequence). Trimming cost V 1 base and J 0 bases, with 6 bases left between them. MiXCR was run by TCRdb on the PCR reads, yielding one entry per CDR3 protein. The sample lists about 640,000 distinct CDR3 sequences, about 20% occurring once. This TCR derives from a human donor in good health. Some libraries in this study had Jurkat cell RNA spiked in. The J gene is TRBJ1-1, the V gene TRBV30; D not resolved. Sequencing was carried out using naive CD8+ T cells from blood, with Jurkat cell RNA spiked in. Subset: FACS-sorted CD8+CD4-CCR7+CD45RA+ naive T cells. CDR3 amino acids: CAWSAGMNTEAFF. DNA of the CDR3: TGTGCCTGGAGTGCGGGGATGAACACTGAAGCTTTCTTT.